The 10 T cell receptor beta chains reported below all come from one sample, sequenced in a study of CD8+ T cells in alopecia areata. Following RNA extraction, reverse transcription yielded cDNA that acted as the sequencing template. Clones were sequenced by immunoSEQ multiplex PCR, and TCRdb holds only the in-frame ones, with some missing. The data contain about 160,000 clones, less than 70% of them seen just once; the ten biggest clones take up approximately 0.91%. Treatment denoted: oral pan-JAK inhibitor, 5-10 mg twice daily. The material was CD4+ T cells sorted from blood, obtained at week 4, from a patient treated with tofacitinib. These receptors all come from a human donor with alopecia areata.

CDR3 protein: CASMASGAAGEQFF. The CDR3 region has the DNA TGTGCCAGCATGGCTAGCGGGGCGGCAGGTGAGCAGTTCTTC. The V and J genes are TRBV2 and TRBJ2-1; 9 positions agree with TRBD2. V was pared by 7 bases and J by 9 bases, with 10 bases of the junction left unmatched. The CDR3 has 14 residues. The germline V gene has CDR1 SNHLY and CDR2 FYNNEI.

This clone was counted a few times. One junction end does not reproduce the germline sequence, and a read error may be involved. V gene TRBV10-3 combines with J gene TRBJ1-1; possibly TRBD1 for D (5 bases). The length of the CDR3 is 13 residues. CDR1 ENHRY and CDR2 SYGVKD come from the germline V gene. CDR3 sequence reads: CATSRGTTGEAFF. The CDR3 DNA follows: TGTGCCACCAGTAGGGGTACGACCGGTGAAGCTTTCTTT.

V usage is TRBV29-1 and J usage is TRBJ2-5; 7 bases fit TRBD1. The V segment lost 7 bases and the J segment 4 bases; nucleotides outside the gene matches: 12. Germline lookup yields CDR1 SQVTM and CDR2 ANQGSEA. The CDR3 loop spans 14 amino acids. CDR3 nucleotides: TGCAGCGCCGCGGAGACAGGGATCGGAGAGACCCAGTACTTC. Translation: CSAAETGIGETQYF.

This clone came up a few times. The chain links TRBV27 to TRBJ2-2; tentatively, D is TRBD1 or TRBD2 (6 bases each). The CDR3 extends over 13 amino acids. Trimming took off 5 bases at V and 6 bases at J, with 10 bases between the two ends. CDR1 and CDR2 (germline): MNHEY, SMNVEV (reference sequence). DNA for the CDR3: TGTGCCAGCAGTCCTCGGGGGCCCGGGGAGCTGTTTTTT. Its translation: CASSPRGPGELFF.

The chain is built from TRBV29-1 and TRBJ1-3; unclear D gene. Germline V CDR1 and CDR2: SQVTM, ANQGSEA. This CDR3 is 13 amino acids long. V was clipped by 4 bases and J by 0 bases, with 7 bases between them. The CDR3: CSVVAFSGNTIYF. The DNA for the CDR3 is TGCAGCGTTGTAGCCTTCTCTGGAAACACCATATATTTT.

Points on this clone: Within the sample, other DNA sequences also encode this same CDR3. The chain recombines TRBV29-1 with TRBJ2-3; weak D call: TRBD2 (6 bases). Germline V gene lookup returns CDR1 SQVTM and CDR2 ANQGSEA. CDR3 size: 13 residues. Trimming removed 5 bases from V and 3 bases from J, with 12 bases in between. CDR3 sequence (DNA): TGCAGCGTTCGGACCAGCGGGACAGATACGCAGTATTTT. This sequence encodes CSVRTSGTDTQYF.

J is TRBJ2-7 and V is TRBV4-2, with TRBD1 matching over 10 bases. Germline CDR1 LGHNA, CDR2 YNFKEQ. V dropped 3 bases and J dropped 5; count of bases not matched to a gene: 10. The CDR3 length is 16 residues. The CDR3 sequence is CASSQVPGTGANEQYF. The DNA for the CDR3 is TGTGCCAGCAGCCAGGTCCCCGGGACAGGGGCCAACGAGCAGTACTTC.

The chain couples TRBV5-1 to TRBJ2-2; TRBD1 matches 7 bases. Germline CDR1 is SGHRS and CDR2 is YFSETQ. The J segment lost 1 base and the V segment lost 4 bases, leaving 7 bases of the junction unmatched. This CDR3 contains 16 residues. CDR3 sequence reads: CASSPGQAKNTGELFF. In nucleotides, the CDR3 is TGCGCCAGCAGCCCTGGACAGGCGAAGAACACCGGGGAGCTGTTTTTT.

The gene calls are TRBV30 and TRBJ1-2, with 9 nucleotides matching TRBD1. In germline, CDR1 is GTSNPN, CDR2 SVGIG (reference sequence). The junction had 14 bases not matched to a gene; V was cut back by 7 bases and J by 8 bases. The CDR3 consists of 14 residues. The CDR3 bases are TGTGCCTCGCCGGGACAGGGCCCTTTGAGAGGCTACACCTTC. It translates to CASPGQGPLRGYTF.

Worth noting for this clone: Other DNA sequences in the same sample also yield this CDR3. This sequence joins TRBV7-9 and TRBJ1-1; TRBD1 aligns across 8 bases. CDR1 and CDR2 (germline): SEHNR, FQNEAQ (reference sequence). The CDR3 consists of 13 residues. V was clipped by 3 bases and J by 4 bases; unmatched bases: 1. CDR3: CASSLQGATEAFF. In DNA, the CDR3 is TGTGCCAGCAGCTTGCAGGGGGCCACTGAAGCTTTCTTT.